The 15 T cell receptor beta chains below were found in one sample sequenced in a study of OX40 agonist ivuxolimab in advanced cancers. This table comes from immunoSEQ multiplex PCR, and its TCRdb copy is limited to in-frame clones, with some not included. The data contain some 70,000 clones, nearly 90% of them singletons. The material sequenced was CD4+ or CD8+ T cells sorted from blood, taken in a trial of the OX40 agonist ivuxolimab. These receptors originate from an adult with an advanced solid tumor such as melanoma, head and neck, liver or kidney cancer.

V usage is TRBV11-3 and J usage is TRBJ2-2, with unresolved D. This CDR3 spans 14 amino acids. The germline gives CDR1 SGHNT, CDR2 YENEEA. V lost 2 bases, J lost 2 bases, and 6 bases lay in between. In nucleotides, the CDR3 is TGTGCCAGCAGCTTATTACAAAACACCGGGGAGCTGTTTTTT. The encoded protein is CASSLLQNTGELFF.

This chain joins TRBV11-3 and TRBJ2-1; D might be TRBD2 (7 bases). Germline CDR1 and CDR2: SGHNT and YENEEA. V gave up 1 base and J gave up 4 bases, with 11 bases separating them. The CDR3 is made up of 15 amino acids. The CDR3: CASSLGGGEYNEQFF. For the CDR3, the DNA is TGTGCCAGCAGCTTAGGAGGGGGGGAGTACAATGAGCAGTTCTTC.

This clone came up a few times. The rearrangement uses TRBV5-1 and TRBJ1-2, with D tentatively TRBD1 (5 bases). Germline V gives CDR1 SGHRS, CDR2 YFSETQ. The CDR3 consists of 13 residues. The germline V and J ends were trimmed by 4 bases and 8 bases, with 15 bases remaining between them. CDR3 residues: CASSPGDGNGYTF. CDR3 sequence (DNA): TGCGCCAGCAGCCCCGGGGACGGGAACGGCTACACCTTC.

The chain links TRBV7-9 to TRBJ2-5; TRBD2 aligns across 10 bases. The end of the DNA aligns better with TRBJ2-7, so the J call may be wrong. Germline values: CDR1 SEHNR, CDR2 FQNEAQ (reference sequence). This CDR3 comprises 14 residues. In DNA form, the CDR3 reads TGTGCCAGCAGCGCTAGCGGGAGTACCTACGAGCAGTACTTC. The encoded protein is CASSASGSTYEQYF.

This chain uses TRBV7-8 with TRBJ2-7, with D possibly being TRBD1 or TRBD2 (6 bases each). Trimming pared 5 bases from V and 3 bases from J, leaving 17 bases between. Per the germline V gene, CDR1 is SGHVS and CDR2 is FQNEAQ. The CDR3 sequence is 15 residues long. CDR3 loop: CASSRGGFSYYEQYF. The CDR3 DNA reads as TGTGCCAGCAGCCGAGGGGGGTTTTCCTACTACGAGCAGTACTTC. Together with reference TRBV7-8 and TRBJ2-7, the CDR3 gives the full variable domain: GAGVSQSPRYKVAKRGQDVALRCDPISGHVSLFWYQQALGQGPEFLTYFQNEAQLDKSGLPSDRFFAERPEGSVSTLKIQRTQQEDSAVYLCASSRGGFSYYEQYFGPGTRLTVT.

The rearrangement uses TRBV7-9 and TRBJ2-7, with a weak D call TRBD1 (6 bases). The germline V and J ends were trimmed by 5 bases and 5 bases, with 19 bases remaining between them. This CDR3 has 15 residues. Germline V gives CDR1 SEHNR, CDR2 FQNEAQ (reference sequence). In DNA form, the CDR3 reads TGTGCCAGCAGCCCGACGGGAACAGGGAAGCACGAGCAGTACTTC. Protein sequence: CASSPTGTGKHEQYF. The full variable domain, its missing parts supplied by reference TRBV7-9 and TRBJ2-7, is DTGVSQNPRHKITKRGQNVTFRCDPISEHNRLYWYRQTLGQGPEFLTYFQNEAQLEKSRLLSDRFSAERPKGSFSTLEIQRTEQGDSAMYLCASSPTGTGKHEQYFGPGTRLTVT.

The chain carries TRBV28 and TRBJ1-5; 10 nucleotides line up with TRBD1. V dropped 3 bases and J dropped 6; count of bases not matched to a gene: 5. CDR1 is MDHEN, CDR2 SYDVKM, per germline. This CDR3 is built from 15 residues. DNA of the CDR3: TGTGCCAGCAGTTTTCGGGGACAGGGGACTCAGCCCCAGCATTTT. It codes for CASSFRGQGTQPQHF.

The table lists this clone with a few counts. The J gene is TRBJ1-3, the V gene TRBV30; 7 bases match TRBD1. Germline lookup yields CDR1 GTSNPN and CDR2 SVGIG (reference sequence). Germline trimming cut 2 bases from V and 1 base from J; bases unmatched to any gene: 8. The CDR3 runs to 16 residues. The CDR3 DNA is TGTGCCTGGAGTACCGAGAGGGGGCGTTCTGGAAACACCATATATTTT. Amino acid sequence: CAWSTERGRSGNTIYF.

This chain uses TRBV19 with TRBJ2-3, with 8 bases identical to TRBD1. The CDR3 spans 15 residues. Germline lookup yields CDR1 LNHDA and CDR2 SQIVND (reference sequence). The V and J ends lost 7 bases and 2 bases, in that order; junction bases with no gene match: 8. CDR3 in amino acids: CASTPDRAITDTQYF. The CDR3 coding sequence is TGTGCCAGTACCCCGGACAGGGCCATCACAGATACGCAGTATTTT.

This clone was recorded only once. One junction end does not reproduce the germline sequence, and a read error may be involved. This chain connects TRBV7-7 to TRBJ2-5, with D perhaps matching TRBD2 (6 bases). The CDR3 loop spans 15 amino acids. Looked up from germline, CDR1 is SSHAT and CDR2 is FNYEAQ (reference sequence). The CDR3: CASSLARLERETQYF. The DNA for the CDR3 is TGTGCTAGCAGCTTAGCGCGACTAGAGAGAGAGACCCAGTACTTC.

The sample holds a few counts of this clone. The rearrangement links TRBV7-8 to TRBJ1-2; perhaps TRBD1 as D (5 bases). The germline V and J ends were trimmed by 5 bases and 0 bases, with 16 bases remaining between them. CDR1 and CDR2 (germline): SGHVS, FQNEAQ. There are 16 residues in the CDR3. The CDR3 reads CASSRIPGRTNYGYTF. The DNA for the CDR3 is TGTGCCAGCAGCCGTATTCCGGGACGGACTAACTATGGCTACACCTTC.

The J gene is TRBJ2-1, the V gene TRBV23-1; D perhaps matches TRBD1 (7 bases). TRBV23-1 is assigned to the ORF class and has an uncertain function. The V gene lost 4 bases and the J gene lost 0 bases, with 16 bases spanning the gap. The CDR3 spans 17 residues. CDR3 nucleotide sequence: TGCGCCAGCAGTCTCCCTCAGGGGGGAAACTCCTACAATGAGCAGTTCTTC. This encodes CASSLPQGGNSYNEQFF.

The chain is built from TRBV30 and TRBJ2-7, with D perhaps given as TRBD1 or TRBD2 (5 bases each). Trimming removed 5 bases from V and 5 bases from J, with 19 bases in between. There are 14 residues in the CDR3. In germline, CDR1 is GTSNPN, CDR2 SVGIG (reference sequence). CDR3 loop: CAWGSGQPGNEQYF. CDR3 bases: TGTGCCTGGGGCTCGGGGCAGCCGGGGAACGAGCAGTACTTC.

The CDR3: CASSLAGTYGYTF. The CDR3 bases are TGTGCCAGCAGCTTGGCTGGCACCTATGGCTACACCTTC. V and J are TRBV5-6 and TRBJ1-2; D gene unclear. The V gene lost 0 bases and the J gene lost 4 bases, with 7 bases spanning the gap. The length of the CDR3 is 13 residues. Germline CDR1 is SGHDT and CDR2 is YYEEEE.

V gene TRBV5-4 combines with J gene TRBJ2-1; TRBD2 aligns across 14 bases. This CDR3 spans 16 amino acids. Germline V gives CDR1 SGHNT, CDR2 YYREEE (reference sequence). The V segment lost 5 bases and the J segment 5 bases; nucleotides outside the gene matches: 6. The CDR3 coding sequence is TGTGCCAGCAGACCGACTAGCGGGGGGGCCCACAATGAGCAGTTCTTC. As protein: CASRPTSGGAHNEQFF.